The T cell receptor beta chain under discussion was sequenced for a study of shared clonotypes between healthy human individuals. Study context: Three CD4 naive, three CD4 memory, two CD8 naive and one CD8 memory plate were used per donor.

Cells designated naive CD8 were CD45RO-negative and were positively selected for CCR7, with terminally differentiated effector memory CD45RA+ cells excluded. Clones were read by immunoSEQ multiplex PCR, and TCRdb kept only the in-frame ones, dropping some. The sample holds about 2.2 million clones; 85% to 95% are singletons and the top ten take around 1.7%. CDR1 is MNHEY, CDR2 SMNVEV, per germline (reference sequence). V lost 6 bases to trimming and J lost 1 base, with 12 bases between them. This CDR3 region has 14 residues. Sequencing input: naive CD8+ T cells from PBMCs. The receptor was derived from a man between 18 and 29 years old in good health. Some clones in this sample may be carry-over from other donors' samples. The rearrangement joins TRBV27 to TRBJ1-2; D may be TRBD1 (5 bases). The CDR3 region is CASRQTAYNYGYTF. The CDR3, as DNA: TGTGCCAGCAGGCAGACAGCCTATAACTATGGCTACACCTTC.